This TCR beta chain emerged from a study of blood T cell repertoires in COVID-19. Study details: T cells, B-cell-depleted T cells, or PBMCs provided the cDNA or gDNA that served as material.

This CDR3 spans 14 amino acids. J was trimmed by 7 bases and V by 5 bases; bases with no gene match: 8. CDR1 is SGHTA and CDR2 is FQGNSA in the germline V gene. Per the study methods: Estimated nucleated cell counts came from reference gene primer amplification. The data were produced by immunoSEQ multiplex PCR, yet TCRdb's version contains in-frame clones alone and is incomplete. That table supplies the V and J calls and clone size; D and trimming were determined from the DNA. The table lists about 180,000 clones, about 83% of them singletons. Source material: peripheral blood. The sequence was obtained from a woman in her 70s with COVID-19, enrolled during active disease. The chain has TRBV7-2 and TRBJ2-7, with 10 bases lining up with TRBD2. The CDR3 nucleotides are TGTGCCAGCAGCCCTCTAGCGGGAGTCGGGGAGCAGTACTTC. This translates into CASSPLAGVGEQYF.